This TCR beta chain was captured in a study of cytomegalovirus exposure and HLA in healthy donors. The PCR was carried out with 60 Vbeta primers and 13 Jbeta primers. Assay used: immunoSEQ multiplex PCR; TCRdb lists only in-frame clones, some missing. This table has fewer than 200,000 clones, more than 80% appearing once. CDR1 and CDR2 from the germline V gene are MDHEN and SYDVKM. The CDR3 consists of 11 residues. V dropped 7 bases and J dropped 4 bases, with 7 bases sitting between them. The V call is TRBV28, the J call TRBJ2-5; D call uncertain. The sequenced sample consisted of PBMCs. This TCR was recovered from a woman aged 18-29 years in good health and CMV-seronegative. The CDR3 DNA is TGTGCCAGCACTAGGAGAGAGACCCAGTACTTC. This gives the protein CASTRRETQYF.